The clone carrying this T cell receptor (beta chain) was detected only a few times. Its target is not known. PCR was performed using 60 Vbeta and 13 Jbeta primers. Method: immunoSEQ multiplex PCR; TCRdb's copy keeps in-frame clones and lacks some. The data show tens of thousands of clones, 73% seen once. The entry originates in a study of cytomegalovirus exposure and HLA in healthy donors. V lost 5 bases and J lost 2; bases outside the gene matches: 8. The germline gives CDR1 SGHAT, CDR2 FQNNGV. The CDR3 sequence is 15 residues long. Study results and limitations: Some V segments, including TRBV6-2 and TRBV6-3, were excluded as indistinguishable.

The receptor was isolated from a man over 45 in good health and CMV-seronegative. The chain uses TRBV11-2 and TRBJ2-7, with TRBD1 matching 8 bases. The sequencing sample was made of PBMCs. The CDR3 loop reads CASSTDRGSPYEQYF. Here the CDR3 DNA reads TGTGCCAGCAGCACTGACAGGGGATCCCCCTACGAGCAGTACTTC.